These 18 T cell receptor beta chains were all obtained from the same sample, sequenced in a study of T cells in tuberculosis (dated 2018 in TCRdb). The receptor library was made with the immunoSEQ multiplex PCR assay. What TCRdb holds here is the immuneACCESS table cut down to in-frame rearrangements. Part of the clones is not present; checked against another copy, under half of the missing clones reflect an unresolved V gene, and the others are unexplained. Within this sample are 40,000 to 45,000 clones, with about 95% of them counted one time only. Around 7% of the sample rests with the top ten. Sequencing was done on a sample of PBMCs. Receptors originate from a donor between 10 and 35 years old with latent tuberculosis or without tuberculosis infection.

The gene calls are TRBV9 and TRBJ2-7; possibly TRBD1 for D (5 bases). This CDR3 has 14 amino acids. Germline-derived CDR1 and CDR2 are SGDLS and YYNGEE. Trimming left V 4 bases short and J 1 base short, with 12 bases between. The CDR3 DNA follows: TGTGCCAGCAGCCCTACCACAGGTTCCTACGAGCAGTACTTC. This codes for CASSPTTGSYEQYF.

CDR3 sequence: CASSSRDRVSSYNEQFF. Here the CDR3 DNA reads TGTGCCAGCAGTTCCCGGGACAGGGTAAGCTCCTACAATGAGCAGTTCTTC. The chain carries TRBV27 and TRBJ2-1; 9 nucleotides line up with TRBD1. The CDR3 consists of 17 residues. The V gene's germline CDR1 is MNHEY and CDR2 SMNVEV (reference sequence). Losses at the gene ends were 4 bases for V and 0 bases for J; bases not matched to a gene: 7.

The chain joins TRBV16 to TRBJ2-7; 7 bases match TRBD1. The V segment lost 0 bases and the J segment 4 bases; nucleotides outside the gene matches: 12. This CDR3 contains 17 residues. Germline V gene data show CDR1 as KGHSY and CDR2 as FQNENV. CDR3 nucleotide sequence: TGTGCCAGCAGCCAATCTAGCCCCGGGACAGAAGCTTACGAGCAGTACTTC. Its protein is CASSQSSPGTEAYEQYF.

The chain joins TRBV2 to TRBJ2-2; possible D gene TRBD1, 6 bases. Germline V gene sequence: CDR1 SNHLY, CDR2 FYNNEI. V was trimmed by 7 bases and J by 0 bases, leaving 18 bases between them. CDR3 length: 17 residues. Here the CDR3 reads CASKQGSATTNTGELFF. The CDR3 DNA follows: TGTGCCAGCAAACAGGGAAGCGCTACGACGAACACCGGGGAGCTGTTTTTT. Supplemented by reference TRBV2 and TRBJ2-2, the full variable domain reads EPEVTQTPSHQVTQMGQEVILRCVPISNHLYFYWYRQILGQKVEFLVSFYNNEISEKSEIFDDQFSVERPDGSNFTLKIRSTKLEDSAMYFCASKQGSATTNTGELFFGEGSRLTVL.

This clone was picked up one time. The V gene is TRBV7-9, the J gene TRBJ2-4; 7 nucleotides agree with TRBD2. The CDR3 sequence is 16 residues long. CDR1 SEHNR and CDR2 FQNEAQ come from the germline V gene (reference sequence). Trimming took 1 base from V and 1 from J; bases not matched to a gene: 4. The CDR3, as DNA: TGTGCCAGCAGCTTAGAGGGAGGGTTTGCCAAAAACATTCAGTACTTC. Its protein product is CASSLEGGFAKNIQYF.

J is TRBJ2-3 and V is TRBV5-1, with TRBD2 matching 14 bases. Germline V gives CDR1 SGHRS, CDR2 YFSETQ. The CDR3 runs 16 residues. V gave up 0 bases and J gave up 5 bases; unmatched junction bases: 2. CDR3 DNA sequence: TGCGCCAGCAGCTTGGTAGGGACTAGCGGGAGAGATACGCAGTATTTT. It is translated as CASSLVGTSGRDTQYF.

This clone has just one count. V gene TRBV5-6 combines with J gene TRBJ1-1; TRBD1 matches 9 bases. The CDR3 spans 15 residues. V lost 4 bases to trimming and J lost 5 bases; unmatched junction nucleotides: 9. Per germline, CDR1 SGHDT and CDR2 YYEEEE. CDR3 nucleotides: TGTGCCAGCAGCGCGACCGGGACAGGGTGGACTGAAGCTTTCTTT. Translating it yields CASSATGTGWTEAFF.

This sequence joins TRBV28 and TRBJ2-2; no reliable D call. Between the trimmed V and J ends, which lost 2 bases and 4 bases, there was a span of 5 bases. The CDR3 length is 13 residues. Germline V lookup: CDR1 MDHEN, CDR2 SYDVKM. In nucleotides, the CDR3 is TGTGCCAGCAGTTTACAGATCACCGGGGAGCTGTTTTTT. Translating gives CASSLQITGELFF.

This clone was detected once. This chain links TRBV7-4 with TRBJ1-5; tentatively, D is TRBD1 (6 bases). Germline assignment: CDR1 SGHVT and CDR2 SQSDAQ. Between the trimmed V and J ends, which lost 2 bases and 5 bases, there was a span of 22 bases. The CDR3 runs to 18 residues. CDR3 protein: CASSLKPVAGDIDQPQHF. DNA of the CDR3: TGTGCCAGCAGCTTAAAGCCCGTAGCAGGGGATATTGATCAGCCCCAGCATTTT.

V gene TRBV7-3 combines with J gene TRBJ2-3; 9 nucleotides line up with TRBD1. The trim removed 5 bases at V and 5 bases at J, leaving 5 bases unmatched. The length of the CDR3 is 14 residues. Germline values: CDR1 SGHTA, CDR2 FQGTGA. The CDR3 DNA is TGTGCCAGCAGCATTACAGGGGGCGAAGATACGCAGTATTTT. Protein sequence: CASSITGGEDTQYF. Drawing the rest from reference TRBV7-3 and TRBJ2-3, the complete variable domain is GAGVSQTPSNKVTEKGKYVELRCDPISGHTALYWYRQSLGQGPEFLIYFQGTGAADDSGLPNDRFFAVRPEGSVSTLKIQRTERGDSAVYLCASSITGGEDTQYFGPGTRLTVL.

V gene TRBV19 combines with J gene TRBJ2-2, with 8 bases that match TRBD1. V shed 10 bases, J shed 1 base, and the junction held 5 bases outside the gene matches. This CDR3 is 14 amino acids long. CDR1 LNHDA and CDR2 SQIVND come from the germline V gene (reference sequence). This chain's CDR3 is CATIDRGNTGELFF. The DNA for the CDR3 is TGTGCCACAATCGACAGGGGGAACACCGGGGAGCTGTTTTTT.

As DNA, the CDR3 is TGTGCCAGCTCATTCGGACAGGGGTCGTCGGGTAATCAGCCCCAGCATTTT. It translates to CASSFGQGSSGNQPQHF. The chain couples TRBV18 to TRBJ1-5; 9 bases fit TRBD1. Looked up from germline, CDR1 is KGHSH and CDR2 is LQKENI. V was pared by 5 bases and J by 4 bases, with 12 bases of the junction left unmatched. The CDR3 runs to 17 residues.

This chain uses TRBV5-6 with TRBJ1-2; D is unresolved. This CDR3 has 14 amino acids. The V and J ends lost 0 bases and 0 bases respectively, with 6 bases between them. Germline V gene sequence: CDR1 SGHDT, CDR2 YYEEEE. The CDR3 region has the DNA TGTGCCAGCAGCTTGGGTCCAGCTAACTATGGCTACACCTTC. Translation: CASSLGPANYGYTF.

The rearrangement uses TRBV19 and TRBJ1-6; D not resolved. CDR3 size: 15 residues. Trimming cost V 6 bases and J 10 bases, with 19 bases left between them. Germline loops: CDR1 LNHDA, CDR2 SQIVND (reference sequence). CDR3 in amino acids: CASSLVPGGGSPLHF. The CDR3 nucleotides are TGTGCCAGTAGCCTCGTCCCGGGAGGTGGATCACCCCTCCACTTT.

This sequence joins TRBV11-2 and TRBJ2-7; possible D gene TRBD1, 5 bases. There are 16 residues in the CDR3. Germline loops: CDR1 SGHAT, CDR2 FQNNGV. Between the trimmed V and J ends, which lost 4 bases and 2 bases, there was a span of 18 bases. As DNA, the CDR3 is TGTGCCAGCAGCTCCCCTTCCTCCAGACAGCCCTACGAGCAGTACTTC. This codes for CASSSPSSRQPYEQYF.

This chain connects TRBV19 to TRBJ1-5; 7 positions agree with TRBD1. The ends lost 4 bases at V and 6 bases at J; junction bases unmatched: 12. The V gene's germline CDR1 is LNHDA and CDR2 SQIVND (reference sequence). CDR3 length: 16 residues. CDR3 sequence reads: CASSRAGGRVGQPQHF. The CDR3 DNA reads TGTGCCAGTAGTAGGGCAGGGGGAAGGGTAGGTCAGCCCCAGCATTTT.

The chain carries TRBV5-1 and TRBJ2-3; TRBD2 agrees at 13 bases. V shed 4 bases, J shed 6 bases, and the junction held 8 bases outside the gene matches. The length of the CDR3 is 16 residues. Germline-derived CDR1 and CDR2 are SGHRS and YFSETQ. The CDR3 spells CASSGGLAGPGDTQYF. The DNA of the CDR3 is TGCGCCAGCAGCGGGGGACTAGCGGGGCCGGGGGATACGCAGTATTTT.

The chain couples TRBV9 to TRBJ1-3; 7 nucleotides match TRBD1. Germline trimming cut 4 bases from V and 0 bases from J; bases unmatched to any gene: 4. Per germline, CDR1 SGDLS and CDR2 YYNGEE. The CDR3 is made up of 15 amino acids. The DNA of the CDR3 is TGTGCCAGCAGCCCAGGGGGTAGCTCTGGAAACACCATATATTTT. Its protein is CASSPGGSSGNTIYF.